The clone carrying this TCR beta chain was observed a few times. The antigen remains unidentified. The data derive from a study of CD8 T cells in ankylosing spondylitis. Overall study results and limits: Seemingly characteristic of ankylosing spondylitis blood was a TCR beta motif consisting of about 8 highly homologous variants.

Germline values: CDR1 MNHNS, CDR2 SASEGT. V lost 7 bases and J 1 base, leaving 8 bases between the germline ends. The CDR3 length is 14 residues. TCRdb itself ran the 5' RACE reads through MiXCR, one entry per CDR3 protein. The table lists 750,000 to 850,000 distinct CDR3 sequences, about an eighth of them singletons. The rearrangement joins TRBV6-1 to TRBJ1-6; D ambiguous. The sample comprised blood, either unsorted or a sorted T cell fraction (not recorded which). The TCR comes from a male donor with ankylosing spondylitis. The CDR3 DNA follows: TGTGCCAGCAACGACCGTTCCTATAATTCACCCCTCCACTTT. Protein product: CASNDRSYNSPLHF.